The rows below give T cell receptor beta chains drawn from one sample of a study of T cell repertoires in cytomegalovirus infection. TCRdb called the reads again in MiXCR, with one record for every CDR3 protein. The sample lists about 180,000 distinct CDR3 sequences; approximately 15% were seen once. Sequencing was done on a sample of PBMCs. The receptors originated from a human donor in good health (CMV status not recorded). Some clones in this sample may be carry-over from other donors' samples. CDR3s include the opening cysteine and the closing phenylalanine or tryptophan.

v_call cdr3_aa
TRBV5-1 CASSFQGQGNSPLHF
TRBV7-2 CASKQTGVNYGYTF
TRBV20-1 CSASRTQSGNTIYF
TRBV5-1 CASSPGPIGPNEQFF
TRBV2 CASLGLAGAYEQYF
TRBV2 CASQDPDQPQHF
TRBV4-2 CASSSGTENSPLHF
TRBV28 CASSTSRGTETQYF
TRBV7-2 CASSLTSGRSTGELFF
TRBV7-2 CASSPSRVTEEQYF
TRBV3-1 CASSQARPTDTQYF
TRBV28 CASSLGYEAFF
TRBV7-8 CASSSGQGRIGNEKLFF
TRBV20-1 CSARVGGVYGYTF
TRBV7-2 CASSPRVRSYEQYF
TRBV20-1 CSARDKAVNNEQFF
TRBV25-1 CASSAGGPGSYTF
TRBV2 CASSERDQPQHF
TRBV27 CASRSLGEQYF
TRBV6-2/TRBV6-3 CASSYDVAAGAKATEAFF
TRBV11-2 CASRFSSGGTDTQYF
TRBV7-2 CASSLYGGSYEQYF
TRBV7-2 CASSLERRQQETQYF
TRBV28 CASRRLASLAGTGELFF
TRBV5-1 CASSLAGDASYEQYF
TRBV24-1 CATSDRQTNTGELFF
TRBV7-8 CASSHRGGEKLFF
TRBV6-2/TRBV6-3 CASLERGAYNEQFF
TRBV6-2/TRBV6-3 CASSYETGPAYEQYF
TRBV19 CASSMSLTAVHEQYF
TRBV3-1 CASSQVYRGRDNEQFF
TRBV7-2 CASSPGTGRYEQYF
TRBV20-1 CSARVMAGVSGANVLTF
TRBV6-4 CASSDGGRSTDTQYF
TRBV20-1 CSARATGGQRQPQHF
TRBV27 CASSSIGTDQTRTDTQYF
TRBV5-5 CASRAHRGVSTDTQYF
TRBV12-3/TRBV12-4 CASSLASPFQTQYF
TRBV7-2 CASSRDGRNQPQHF
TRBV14 CASSQFTNQPQHF
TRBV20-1 CSAIGLSYEQYF
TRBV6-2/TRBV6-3 CASNAWTGPGELFF
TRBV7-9 CASSLHRGLAGFSYNEQFF
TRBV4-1 CASSPGLGGEQYF
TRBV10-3 CAISSTGGQPQHF
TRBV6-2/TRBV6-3 CASSYRTSGANVLTF
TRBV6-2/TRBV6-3 CASSSTGTSNTGELFF
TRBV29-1 CSGRTSGNTEAFF
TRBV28 CASSLWQNTGELFF
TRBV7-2 CASSLAQVTSGSSYNEQFF